Each of the 23 T cell receptor beta chains below was sequenced from the same sample in a study of T cell responses to AZD1222 COVID-19 vaccine. The assay was immunoSEQ multiplex PCR, and TCRdb's table has in-frame clones only and misses some. The sample holds some 130,000 clones, 84% seen once. The input for sequencing was peripheral blood, taken on day 0 of AZD1222 vaccination. These receptors were taken from an adult in good health.

About this clone: Additional DNA sequences in this sample encode the identical CDR3. The chain is built from TRBV9 and TRBJ1-3; D is unresolved. With 0 bases removed from V and 0 bases from J, the gap between germline ends came to 10 bases. This CDR3 comprises 16 residues. The germline gives CDR1 SGDLS, CDR2 YYNGEE. The CDR3 is CASSVEAGLSGNTIYF. CDR3 bases: TGTGCCAGCAGCGTAGAAGCAGGCCTCTCTGGAAACACCATATATTTT.

Of note for this clone: The sample carries other DNA sequences with the same CDR3. The rearrangement uses TRBV24-1 and TRBJ1-3, with D unclear. The germline V and J ends were trimmed by 2 bases and 2 bases, with 0 bases remaining between them. This CDR3 is 12 amino acids long. Per germline, CDR1 KGHDR and CDR2 SFDVKD. DNA for the CDR3: TGTGCCACCAGTGATTCTGGAAACACCATATATTTT. Its translation is CATSDSGNTIYF.

This rearrangement joins TRBV18 to TRBJ1-2, with D hard to call. This CDR3 comprises 13 residues. Per germline, CDR1 KGHSH and CDR2 LQKENI. Deletions cut 5 bases from V and 1 base from J, with 8 bases between. CDR3 sequence reads: CASSELRNYGYTF. The CDR3 nucleotides read TGTGCCAGCTCAGAGCTACGTAACTATGGCTACACCTTC. The complete variable domain, with remaining parts taken from reference TRBV18 and TRBJ1-2, reads NAGVMQNPRHLVRRRGQEARLRCSPMKGHSHVYWYRQLPEEGLKFMVYLQKENIIDESGMPKERFSAEFPKEGPSILRIQQVVRGDSAAYFCASSELRNYGYTFGSGTRLTVV.

This clone was seen only once. The V and J genes are TRBV3-1 (or the pseudogene TRBV3-2) and TRBJ2-1; no firm D call. This CDR3 is 15 amino acids long. V was shortened by 4 bases and J by 0 bases, with 10 bases between the two germline ends. CDR1 is LGHDT, CDR2 YNNKEL, per germline (reference sequence). The CDR3, as DNA: TGTGCCAGCAGCCCCTTTTCAGGCTCCTACAATGAGCAGTTCTTC. Translation: CASSPFSGSYNEQFF.

The genes are TRBV3-1 (or the pseudogene TRBV3-2) and TRBJ1-2, with unresolved D. Trimming stripped 1 base from V and 4 bases from J, with 16 bases between. The CDR3 totals 16 residues. The V gene's germline CDR1 is LGHDT and CDR2 YNNKEL (reference sequence). Here the CDR3 DNA reads TGTGCCAGCAGCCAAGCTAGGCGACCCGGGAGCTATGGCTACACCTTC. As protein: CASSQARRPGSYGYTF.

This chain links TRBV18 with TRBJ1-1; TRBD1 might be the D (5 bases). V was shortened by 3 bases and J by 4 bases, with 9 bases between the two germline ends. This CDR3 spans 13 amino acids. Germline assignment: CDR1 KGHSH and CDR2 LQKENI. CDR3 residues: CASSPGRGTEAFF. As DNA, the CDR3 is TGTGCCAGCTCACCTGGGAGGGGCACTGAAGCTTTCTTT. Filled out from reference TRBV18 and TRBJ1-1, the complete variable domain reads NAGVMQNPRHLVRRRGQEARLRCSPMKGHSHVYWYRQLPEEGLKFMVYLQKENIIDESGMPKERFSAEFPKEGPSILRIQQVVRGDSAAYFCASSPGRGTEAFFGQGTRLTVV.

This sequence joins TRBV19 and TRBJ2-7; D ambiguous. Trimming cost V 1 base and J 3 bases, with 22 bases left between them. Germline V gene data show CDR1 as LNHDA and CDR2 as SQIVND (reference sequence). The CDR3 is 18 residues long. The CDR3 DNA reads TGTGCCAGTAGTATAGGTCTGCCCCACATGGATACGCGCTACGAGCAGTACTTC. Translated: CASSIGLPHMDTRYEQYF.

The chain couples TRBV5-1 to TRBJ2-3; D might be TRBD2 (5 bases). The CDR3 sequence is 13 residues long. Germline CDR1 is SGHRS and CDR2 is YFSETQ. The ends were cut back, 7 bases at V and 6 bases at J, with 15 bases in the middle. The CDR3 sequence: CASSKPGGDTQYF. As DNA, the CDR3 is TGCGCCAGCTCGAAACCCGGCGGGGATACGCAGTATTTT.

This clone was seen only a few times. The rearrangement links TRBV28 to TRBJ2-1, with D uncertain. The CDR3 is 11 residues long. From germline, CDR1 is MDHEN and CDR2 SYDVKM. The germline V and J ends were trimmed by 4 bases and 8 bases, with 6 bases remaining between them. CDR3: CASSYTHEQFF. The CDR3 nucleotides read TGTGCCAGCAGTTATACACATGAGCAGTTCTTC.

This chain links TRBV28 with TRBJ2-4; TRBD1 aligns across 9 bases. Germline loops: CDR1 MDHEN, CDR2 SYDVKM. V lost 6 bases to trimming and J lost 0 bases; unmatched junction nucleotides: 15. This CDR3 contains 19 residues. CDR3 residues: CASSPQDRGKKSAKNIQYF. Here the CDR3 DNA reads TGTGCCAGCAGCCCTCAGGACAGGGGAAAAAAATCAGCCAAAAACATTCAGTACTTC.

This chain connects TRBV4-1 to TRBJ2-3, with D possibly matching TRBD2 (7 bases). V was pared by 0 bases and J by 8 bases, with 18 bases between. The length of the CDR3 is 16 residues. The germline gives CDR1 MGHRA, CDR2 YSYEKL. The chain's CDR3 is CASSQDAGGLSGTQYF. The CDR3 nucleotides read TGCGCCAGCAGCCAAGACGCCGGGGGGCTGTCCGGTACGCAGTATTTT.

J is TRBJ1-4 and V is TRBV7-2; TRBD1 might be the D (6 bases). Germline V lookup: CDR1 SGHTA, CDR2 FQGNSA. V was cut by 4 bases and J by 2 bases, with 11 bases left in between. The CDR3 has 15 residues. This chain's CDR3 is CASSSRGVTNEKLFF. The CDR3 bases are TGTGCCAGCAGCTCGAGGGGGGTGACTAATGAAAAACTGTTTTTT. The full variable domain, in which reference TRBV7-2 and TRBJ1-4 provide the parts outside the CDR3, is GAGVSQSPSNKVTEKGKDVELRCDPISGHTALYWYRQSLGQGLEFLIYFQGNSAPDKSGLPSDRFSAERTGGSVSTLTIQRTQQEDSAVYLCASSSRGVTNEKLFFGSGTQLSVL.

Only one count was recorded for this clone. The genes are TRBV6-5 and TRBJ1-2, with TRBD1 matching over 7 bases. J gave up 12 bases and V 1 base, and 5 bases lay outside the gene matches. Per the germline V gene, CDR1 is MNHEY and CDR2 is SVGAGI. The CDR3 is 12 amino acids. This chain's CDR3 is CASSYLDRAHTF. The CDR3 DNA follows: TGTGCCAGCAGTTACTTAGACAGGGCCCACACCTTC.

V usage is TRBV28 and J usage is TRBJ1-4, with D hard to call. This CDR3 comprises 15 residues. Germline loops: CDR1 MDHEN, CDR2 SYDVKM. Trimming took 1 base from V and 5 from J, leaving 11 bases between them. The CDR3 coding sequence is TGTGCCAGCAGTTTATCTGGGATACGGAATGAAAAACTGTTTTTT. Protein: CASSLSGIRNEKLFF. The full variable domain, its missing parts supplied by reference TRBV28 and TRBJ1-4, is DVKVTQSSRYLVKRTGEKVFLECVQDMDHENMFWYRQDPGLGLRLIYFSYDVKMKEKGDIPEGYSVSREKKERFSLILESASTNQTSMYLCASSLSGIRNEKLFFGSGTQLSVL.

The CDR3 loop is CASSALTRMQETQYF. The CDR3 DNA is TGTGCCAGCAGCGCCCTAACGCGGATGCAAGAGACCCAGTACTTC. The gene calls are TRBV2 and TRBJ2-5; D ambiguous. CDR1 and CDR2 (germline): SNHLY, FYNNEI. The CDR3 spans 15 residues. V lost 6 bases and J 2 bases, leaving 16 bases between the germline ends.

This clone was counted only a few times. The rearrangement uses TRBV14 and TRBJ1-5, with D possibly TRBD1 on 5 matching bases. Between the trimmed V and J ends, which lost 7 bases and 2 bases, there was a span of 18 bases. Germline V gene sequence: CDR1 SGHDN, CDR2 FVKESK. The CDR3 runs 16 residues. The CDR3 here is CASISPGGRGNQPQHF. CDR3 DNA sequence: TGTGCCAGCATTAGCCCGGGGGGACGGGGCAATCAGCCCCAGCATTTT.

The chain has TRBV3-1 (or the pseudogene TRBV3-2) and TRBJ1-5, with D uncertain. Germline CDR1 LGHDT, CDR2 YNNKEL (reference sequence). V was pared by 3 bases and J by 1 base, with 4 bases between. CDR3 length: 13 amino acids. For the CDR3, the DNA is TGTGCCAGCAGCCATTCAAGCAATCAGCCCCAGCATTTT. It is translated as CASSHSSNQPQHF.

The sample holds a few counts of this clone. The rearrangement uses TRBV4-1 and TRBJ2-7; TRBD1 matches at 8 bases. The V segment lost 5 bases and the J segment 4 bases; nucleotides outside the gene matches: 13. The germline V gene has CDR1 MGHRA and CDR2 YSYEKL. The CDR3 has 16 residues. The CDR3 nucleotides read TGCGCCAGCAGCGAGATTCCCACAGGGGGTCAATACGAGCAGTACTTC. The encoded protein is CASSEIPTGGQYEQYF.

The chain uses TRBV7-8 and TRBJ2-2; D gene ambiguous. Trimming took 1 base from V and 1 from J, leaving 13 bases between them. Germline V CDR1 and CDR2: SGHVS, FQNEAQ. CDR3 size: 17 residues. CDR3 sequence (DNA): TGTGCCAGCAGCTTAGTTCGGGCAGCTAGGAACACCGGGGAGCTGTTTTTT. Its translation is CASSLVRAARNTGELFF.

The chain links TRBV12-3 or TRBV12-4 to TRBJ1-6; 7 nucleotides agree with TRBD1. V trimming: 6 bases; J trimming: 8 bases; junction bases outside the gene matches: 4. The CDR3 totals 13 residues. CDR3: CASSRDSYSPLHF. The CDR3 DNA is TGTGCCAGCAGCCGGGACAGTTATTCACCCCTCCACTTT.

CDR3 bases: TGCGCCAGCAGAGGGACAGGGCTGGATAAAGATACGCAGTATTTT. This translates into CASRGTGLDKDTQYF. V gene TRBV4-1 combines with J gene TRBJ2-3, with TRBD1 matching over 9 bases. From germline, CDR1 is MGHRA and CDR2 YSYEKL. The CDR3 runs 15 residues. With 6 bases clipped from V and 5 bases from J, the junction kept 9 bases outside the gene matches.

This clone has just one count. The CDR3 protein is CASSEQGDTEAFF. The DNA for the CDR3 is TGTGCCAGCAGCGAACAGGGGGACACTGAAGCTTTCTTT. The chain uses TRBV7-2 and TRBJ1-1; TRBD1 matches 8 bases. Germline assignment: CDR1 SGHTA and CDR2 FQGNSA. J was trimmed by 3 bases and V by 5 bases; bases with no gene match: 2. The length of the CDR3 is 13 residues.

The chain has TRBV27 and TRBJ2-7; a possible D gene is TRBD1 (6 bases). V was shortened by 5 bases and J by 1 base, with 15 bases between the two germline ends. The CDR3 is made up of 15 amino acids. CDR1 and CDR2 from the germline V gene are MNHEY and SMNVEV (reference sequence). The CDR3 spells CASSATGIESYEQYF. As DNA, the CDR3 is TGTGCCAGCAGTGCTACAGGGATAGAGTCCTACGAGCAGTACTTC.